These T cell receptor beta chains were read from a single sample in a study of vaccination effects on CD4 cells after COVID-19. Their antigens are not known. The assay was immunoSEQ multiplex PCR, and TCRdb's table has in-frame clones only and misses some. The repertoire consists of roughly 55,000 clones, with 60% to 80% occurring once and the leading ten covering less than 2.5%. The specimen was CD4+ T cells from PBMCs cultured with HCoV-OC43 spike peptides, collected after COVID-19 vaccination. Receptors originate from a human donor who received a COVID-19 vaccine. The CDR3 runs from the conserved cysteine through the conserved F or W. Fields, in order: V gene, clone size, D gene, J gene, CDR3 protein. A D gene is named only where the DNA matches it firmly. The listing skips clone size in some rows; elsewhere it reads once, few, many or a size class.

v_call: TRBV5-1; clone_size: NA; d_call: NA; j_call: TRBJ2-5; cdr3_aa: CASSLAGYFQETQYF
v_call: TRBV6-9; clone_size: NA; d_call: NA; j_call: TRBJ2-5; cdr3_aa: CASSYWGTEETQYF
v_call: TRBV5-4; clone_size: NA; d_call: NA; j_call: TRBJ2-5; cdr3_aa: CASSPGLDRAETQYF
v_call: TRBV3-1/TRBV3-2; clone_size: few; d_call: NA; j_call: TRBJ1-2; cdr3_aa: CASSQVHGGYTF
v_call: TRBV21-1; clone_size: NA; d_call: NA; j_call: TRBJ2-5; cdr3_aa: CASPVGVQGPETQYF
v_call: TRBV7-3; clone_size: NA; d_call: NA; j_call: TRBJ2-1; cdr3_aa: CASSSSWNNEQFF
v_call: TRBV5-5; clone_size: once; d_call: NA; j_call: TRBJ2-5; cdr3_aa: CASSLAATRGQETQYF
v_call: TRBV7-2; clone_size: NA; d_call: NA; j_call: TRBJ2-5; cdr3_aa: CASSLRQQETQYF
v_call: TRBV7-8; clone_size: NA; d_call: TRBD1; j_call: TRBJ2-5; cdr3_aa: CASSPGTGILATQYF
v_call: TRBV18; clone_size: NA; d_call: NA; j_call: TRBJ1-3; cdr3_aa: CASSPMAVPFAGNTIYF
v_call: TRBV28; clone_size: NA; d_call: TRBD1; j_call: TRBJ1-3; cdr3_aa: CASRGQGENTIYF
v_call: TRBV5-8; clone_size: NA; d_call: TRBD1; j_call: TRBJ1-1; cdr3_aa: CASSRDRLNTEAFF
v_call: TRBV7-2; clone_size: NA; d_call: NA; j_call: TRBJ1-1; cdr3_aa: CASSLFGGWGEAFF
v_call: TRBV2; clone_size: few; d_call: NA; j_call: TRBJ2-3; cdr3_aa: CACSTDTQYF
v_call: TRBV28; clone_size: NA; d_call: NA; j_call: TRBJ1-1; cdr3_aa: CASINRVNTEAFF
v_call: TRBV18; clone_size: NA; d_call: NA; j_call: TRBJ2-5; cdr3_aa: CASSPVMARRETQYF
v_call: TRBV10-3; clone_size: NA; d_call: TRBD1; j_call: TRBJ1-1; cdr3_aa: CAIRQGYTEAFF
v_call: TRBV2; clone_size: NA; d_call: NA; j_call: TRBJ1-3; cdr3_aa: CASSRSYSGSGNTIYF
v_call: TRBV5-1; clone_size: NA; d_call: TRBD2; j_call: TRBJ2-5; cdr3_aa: CASSLLADETQYF
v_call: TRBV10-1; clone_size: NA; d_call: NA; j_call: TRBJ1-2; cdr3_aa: CASSLGVNYGYTF
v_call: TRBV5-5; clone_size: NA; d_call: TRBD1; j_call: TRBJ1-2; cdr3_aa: CASSSTGNGYGYTF
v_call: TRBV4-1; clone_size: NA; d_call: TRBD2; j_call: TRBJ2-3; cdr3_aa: CASSWSARTRDTDTQYF
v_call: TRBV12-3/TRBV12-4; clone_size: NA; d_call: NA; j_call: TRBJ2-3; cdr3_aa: CASTFGETQYF
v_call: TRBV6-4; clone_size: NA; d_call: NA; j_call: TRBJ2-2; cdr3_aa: CASTPQGGTKDTGELFF
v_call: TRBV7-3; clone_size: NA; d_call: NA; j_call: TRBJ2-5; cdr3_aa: CASSIQRGETQYF
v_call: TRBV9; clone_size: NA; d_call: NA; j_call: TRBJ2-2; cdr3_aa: CASRRGTTGELFF
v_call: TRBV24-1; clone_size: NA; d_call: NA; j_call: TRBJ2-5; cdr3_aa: CATSDRRDPSPGETQYF
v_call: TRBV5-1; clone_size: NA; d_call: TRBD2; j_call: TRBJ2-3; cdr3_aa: CASSSQGGGADTQYF
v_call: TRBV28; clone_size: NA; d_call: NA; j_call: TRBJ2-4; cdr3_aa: CASSTGSKNIQYF
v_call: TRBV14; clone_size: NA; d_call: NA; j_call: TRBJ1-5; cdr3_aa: CASSQDATYSNQPQHF
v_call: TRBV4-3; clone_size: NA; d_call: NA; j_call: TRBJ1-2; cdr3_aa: CASSQGTTGLTNYGYTF
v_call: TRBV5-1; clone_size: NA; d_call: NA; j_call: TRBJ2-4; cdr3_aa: CASSLWWRRVDIQYF
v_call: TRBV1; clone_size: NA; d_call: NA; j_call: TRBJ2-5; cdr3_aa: CTQVGQQETQYF
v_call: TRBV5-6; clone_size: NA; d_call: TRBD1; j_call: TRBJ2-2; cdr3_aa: CASRLDRVTGELFF
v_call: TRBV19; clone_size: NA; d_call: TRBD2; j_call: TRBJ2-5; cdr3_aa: CASRAGGYQETQYF
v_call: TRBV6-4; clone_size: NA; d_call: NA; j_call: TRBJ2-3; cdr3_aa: CASKTTGSTDTQYF
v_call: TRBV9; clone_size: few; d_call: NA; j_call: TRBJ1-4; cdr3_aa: CASSALMRKKEKLFF
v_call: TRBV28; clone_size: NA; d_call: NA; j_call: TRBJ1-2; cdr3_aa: CASSLLGLSAGGYTF
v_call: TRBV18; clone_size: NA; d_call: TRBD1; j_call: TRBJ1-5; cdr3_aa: CASSPGTGVAQPQHF
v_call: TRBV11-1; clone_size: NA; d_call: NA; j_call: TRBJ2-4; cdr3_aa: CASSLGGGKNIQYF
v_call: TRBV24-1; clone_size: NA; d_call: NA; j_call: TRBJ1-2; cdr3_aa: CATSGSWGGSNYGYTF
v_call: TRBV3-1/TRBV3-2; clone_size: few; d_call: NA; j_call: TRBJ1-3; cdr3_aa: CASRPRGTGNTIYF
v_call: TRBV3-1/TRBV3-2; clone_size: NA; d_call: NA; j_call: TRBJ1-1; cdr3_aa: CASSQSDRNTEAFF
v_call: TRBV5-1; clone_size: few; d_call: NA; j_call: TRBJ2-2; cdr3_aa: CASSLDIAGELFF
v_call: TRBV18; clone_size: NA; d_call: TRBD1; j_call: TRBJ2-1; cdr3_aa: CASSPDRGSYNEQFF
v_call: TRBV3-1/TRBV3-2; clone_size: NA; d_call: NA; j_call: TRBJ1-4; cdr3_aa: CATGPFPPTTNEKLFF
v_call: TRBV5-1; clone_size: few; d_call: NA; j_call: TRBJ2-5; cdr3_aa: CASSLVPTGFETQYF
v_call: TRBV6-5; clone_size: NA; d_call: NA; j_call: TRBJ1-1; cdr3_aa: CASSDSMNTEAFF
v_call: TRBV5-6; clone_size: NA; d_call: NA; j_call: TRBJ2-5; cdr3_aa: CASWQVGQETQYF
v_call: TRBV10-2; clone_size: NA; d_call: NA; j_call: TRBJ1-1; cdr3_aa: CASKTVNTEAFF
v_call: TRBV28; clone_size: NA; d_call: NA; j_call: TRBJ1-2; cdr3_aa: CASSLTARSAGYTF
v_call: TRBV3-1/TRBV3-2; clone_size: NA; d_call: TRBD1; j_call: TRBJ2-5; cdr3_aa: CASSQDLWTGQETQYF
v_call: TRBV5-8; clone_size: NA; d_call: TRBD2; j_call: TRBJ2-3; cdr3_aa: CASPSSWTRKTDTQYF
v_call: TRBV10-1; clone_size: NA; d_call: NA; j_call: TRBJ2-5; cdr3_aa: CASSESITPGETQYF
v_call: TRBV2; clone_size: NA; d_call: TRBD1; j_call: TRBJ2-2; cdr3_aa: CASTVTGVLGELFF
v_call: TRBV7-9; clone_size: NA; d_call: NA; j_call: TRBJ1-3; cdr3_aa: CASSFTGSTGNTIYF
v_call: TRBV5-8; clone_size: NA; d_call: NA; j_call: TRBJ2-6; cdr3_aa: CASRPGTVAGANVLTF
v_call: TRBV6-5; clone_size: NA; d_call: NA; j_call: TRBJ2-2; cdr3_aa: CASSYSMTGELFF